This TCR beta chain was obtained from a study of shared clonotypes between healthy human individuals. Study conclusions and caveats: As a rule, naive subsets had a larger estimated richness than memory subsets.

Libraries were prepared by immunoSEQ multiplex PCR; TCRdb keeps only in-frame clonotypes and omits some of them. The sample contains about 580,000 clones, 95% to 98% of which appear only once. For this clone: Its antigen is undetermined.

Terminally differentiated effector memory CD45RA+ cells were left out of the naive CD8 fraction, which was CD45RO-negative and positively selected for CCR7. Germline V CDR1 and CDR2: SGHNT, YYREEE (reference sequence). The CDR3 has 14 residues. J lost 7 bases, V lost 3 bases, and 7 bases had no gene match. This receptor was identified in a man aged 25-40 years in good health. The genes are TRBV5-4 and TRBJ1-3, with 7 bases matching TRBD1. Sequenced input: naive CD8+ T cells sorted from blood. The CDR3 DNA reads as TGTGCCAGCAGCTCACGACAGGGTGGGAACACCATATATTTT. Its translation: CASSSRQGGNTIYF.